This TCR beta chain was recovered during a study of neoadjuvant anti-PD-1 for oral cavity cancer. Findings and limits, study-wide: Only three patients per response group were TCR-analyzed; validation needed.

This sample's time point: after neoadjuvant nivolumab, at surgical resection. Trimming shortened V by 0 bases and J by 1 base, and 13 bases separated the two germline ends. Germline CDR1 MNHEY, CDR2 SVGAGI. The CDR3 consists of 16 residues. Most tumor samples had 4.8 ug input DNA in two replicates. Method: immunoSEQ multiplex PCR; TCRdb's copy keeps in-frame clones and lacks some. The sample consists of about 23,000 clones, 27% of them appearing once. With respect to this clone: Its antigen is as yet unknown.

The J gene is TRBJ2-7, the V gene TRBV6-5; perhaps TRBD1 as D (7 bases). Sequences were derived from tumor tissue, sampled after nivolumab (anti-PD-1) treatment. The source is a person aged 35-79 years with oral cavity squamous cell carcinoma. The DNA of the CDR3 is TGTGCCAGCAGTTACTCGATGGCAGGGGGGTCCTACGAGCAGTACTTC. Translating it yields CASSYSMAGGSYEQYF.